Below, 6 T cell receptor beta chains from the same sample are listed, as sequenced in a study of liver allograft versus peripheral blood T cells. Study summary: Transplanted livers and recipients' peripheral blood had their T cell receptor repertoires compared.

TCRdb ran MiXCR on the reads and lists one entry per CDR3 protein. The sample includes roughly 1,200 distinct CDR3 sequences, 39% of them seen just once. The origin of the receptors is a human patient who had a liver transplant. Part of the T cell pool may stem from the graft donor.

This clonotype is medium-sized by share. V usage is TRBV24-1 and J usage is TRBJ1-2; TRBD1 aligns across 7 bases. This CDR3 region has 16 residues. CDR1 is KGHDR, CDR2 SFDVKD, per germline. With 0 bases clipped from V and 5 bases from J, the junction kept 8 bases outside the gene matches. The CDR3 reads CATSDLQSTGVYGYTF. The CDR3 DNA is TGTGCCACCAGTGATTTGCAGTCTACAGGGGTGTATGGCTACACCTTC.

This clonotype has only a few counts. Being one base from a much bigger clone, this may be a read error. This CDR3 reads CVSSWRSYNEQFF. Written as DNA, the CDR3 is TGTGTCAGCAGTTGGCGGAGCTACAATGAGCAGTTCTTC. The chain uses TRBV27 and TRBJ2-1; D gene uncertain. This CDR3 is built from 13 residues. Germline V gene sequence: CDR1 MNHEY, CDR2 SMNVEV (reference sequence).

Points on this clonotype: The conserved phenylalanine or tryptophan is not found at the CDR3 terminus, so this likely reflects a read error. The DNA is left out, because the CDR3 cannot be placed on it with certainty; the CDR3 is given as TCRdb lists it. The V gene is TRBV6-5, the J gene TRBJ1-5; TRBD1, as called in the table, went unchecked against the DNA. Germline V CDR1 and CDR2: MNHEY, SVGAGI. The CDR3 is 14 amino acids long, termini counted. CDR3 in amino acids: CASSGGGSNQKKKG.

This clonotype was counted only a few times. The chain couples TRBV7-2 to TRBJ1-4, with a tentative D call TRBD1 (6 bases). Germline V gives CDR1 SGHTA, CDR2 FQGNSA. Trimming left V 5 bases short and J 5 bases short, with 15 bases between. The CDR3 extends over 15 amino acids. DNA for the CDR3: TGTGCCAGCAGCCCCGGGGACACAAGGAATGAAAAACTGTTTTTT. It is translated as CASSPGDTRNEKLFF.

This clonotype ranks as hyperexpanded (1% or more). V and J are TRBV20-1 and TRBJ1-2; D is ambiguous. CDR1 DFQATT and CDR2 SNEGSKA come from the germline V gene (reference sequence). The CDR3 totals 15 residues. V was pared by 0 bases and J by 0 bases, with 11 bases between. The CDR3 loop is CSARDVVRANYGYTF. As DNA, the CDR3 is TGCAGTGCTAGAGACGTGGTACGAGCTAACTATGGCTACACCTTC.

This clonotype has at least ten counts. V is TRBV20-1 and J is TRBJ2-7, with 7 positions matching TRBD2. The trim removed 4 bases at V and 2 bases at J, leaving 8 bases unmatched. The CDR3 has 14 amino acids. CDR1 and CDR2 from the germline V gene are DFQATT and SNEGSKA (reference sequence). The chain's CDR3 is CSAIPGGRTYEQYF. The CDR3 DNA is TGCAGTGCTATTCCTGGCGGGAGAACCTACGAGCAGTACTTC.